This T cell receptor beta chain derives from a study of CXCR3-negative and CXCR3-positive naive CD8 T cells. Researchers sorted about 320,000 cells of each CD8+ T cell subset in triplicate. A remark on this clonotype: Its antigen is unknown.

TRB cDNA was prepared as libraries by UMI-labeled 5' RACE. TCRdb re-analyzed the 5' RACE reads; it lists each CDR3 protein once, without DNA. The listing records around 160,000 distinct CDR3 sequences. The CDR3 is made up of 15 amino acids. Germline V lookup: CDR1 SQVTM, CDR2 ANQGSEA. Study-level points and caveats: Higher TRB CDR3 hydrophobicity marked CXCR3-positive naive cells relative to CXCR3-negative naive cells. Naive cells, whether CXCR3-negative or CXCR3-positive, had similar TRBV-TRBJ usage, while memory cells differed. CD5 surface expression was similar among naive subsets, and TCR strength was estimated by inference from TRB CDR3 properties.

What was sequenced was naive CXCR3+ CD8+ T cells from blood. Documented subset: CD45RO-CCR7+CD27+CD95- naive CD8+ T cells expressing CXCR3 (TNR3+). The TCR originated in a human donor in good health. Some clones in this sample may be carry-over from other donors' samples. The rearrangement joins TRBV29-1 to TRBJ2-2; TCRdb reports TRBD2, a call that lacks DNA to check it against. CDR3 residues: CSGLLPLRGTGELFF.